This entry lists 32 T cell receptor beta chains sequenced from one sample in a study of T cells in Graves' hyperthyroidism and ophthalmopathy. Amplification targeted TCR beta CDR3 regions from RNA transcripts. A set of HTBI primers served as the primers for a first-round RT-PCR of the TCR CDR3. In TCRdb, the multiplex PCR reads were re-called with MiXCR into one record per CDR3 protein. The sample includes 400,000 to 550,000 distinct CDR3 sequences, 14% of them seen just once. Sequencing was performed on blood. The receptor set was obtained from a woman aged 18-29 years with Graves' hyperthyroidism.

Remarks on this clonotype: A much more abundant neighbour one base away suggests this may be a read error. The rearrangement links TRBV3-1 to TRBJ2-4; tentatively, D is TRBD1 (6 bases). Germline CDR1 reads LGHDT; CDR2 reads YNNKEL (reference sequence). Trimming removed 8 bases at V and 15 bases at J, with 20 bases between. The CDR3 consists of 12 residues. Here the CDR3 reads CASGLRGSRAYF. CDR3 nucleotide sequence: TGTGCCAGCGGCCTCAGGGGAAGTCGTGCGTACTTC. The full variable domain, in which reference TRBV3-1 and TRBJ2-4 provide the parts outside the CDR3, is DTAVSQTPKYLVTQMGNDKSIKCEQNLGHDTMYWYKQDSKKFLKIMFSYNNKELIINETVPNRFSPKSPDKAHLNLHINSLELGDSAVYFCASGLRGSRAYFGAGTRLSVL.

As for this clonotype: One junction end does not reproduce the germline sequence, and a read error may be involved. V is TRBV12-3 or TRBV12-4 and J is TRBJ1-1, with D possibly TRBD1 on 5 matching bases. CDR3 length: 17 residues. This CDR3 reads CASSYSDRFDPNTEAFF. The CDR3 bases are TGTGCCAGCAGTTACTCCGACAGATTTGACCCGAACACTGAAGCCTTCTTT.

This clonotype was counted many times. CDR3 amino acids: CASSQLAGVYEQFF. For the CDR3, the DNA is TGTGCCAGCAGCCAACTAGCGGGAGTCTATGAGCAGTTCTTC. V usage is TRBV3-1 and J usage is TRBJ2-1, with 10 positions matching TRBD2. Germline V gives CDR1 LGHDT, CDR2 YNNKEL (reference sequence). Trimming took 2 bases from V and 8 from J; bases not matched to a gene: 3. The CDR3 is 14 amino acids.

This clonotype showed up just a few times. V gene TRBV11-3 combines with J gene TRBJ1-2; a possible D gene is TRBD1 (6 bases). V lost 2 bases and J lost 8, with 12 bases in between. Germline V lookup: CDR1 SGHNT, CDR2 YENEEA. The CDR3 runs to 13 residues. The CDR3 reads CASSLNGGWGYTF. The CDR3 nucleotides are TGTGCCAGCAGCTTAAACGGGGGCTGGGGCTACACCTTC.

The chain has TRBV7-9 and TRBJ2-3; 8 nucleotides match TRBD1. CDR3 length: 13 amino acids. Per germline, CDR1 SEHNR and CDR2 FQNEAQ (reference sequence). The trim removed 6 bases at V and 4 bases at J, leaving 3 bases unmatched. CDR3 in DNA: TGTGCCAGCAGTGACAGGGGTGCAGATACGCAGTATTTT. It encodes CASSDRGADTQYF.

This clonotype was counted between two and nine times. J is TRBJ2-2 and V is TRBV7-9; possible D gene TRBD1, 5 bases. Per germline, CDR1 SEHNR and CDR2 FQNEAQ (reference sequence). V gave up 2 bases and J gave up 5 bases, with 18 bases separating them. The CDR3 is 17 amino acids. The CDR3, as DNA: TGTGCCAGCAGCTTATCGCGGACACATATGCGGACCGGGGAGCTGTTTTTT. This encodes CASSLSRTHMRTGELFF.

The chain joins TRBV7-9 to TRBJ1-1; TRBD1 aligns across 7 bases. V shed 1 base and J 3 bases; nucleotides not matched to a gene: 2. Germline V gives CDR1 SEHNR, CDR2 FQNEAQ (reference sequence). The CDR3 spans 14 residues. The chain's CDR3 is CASSLETGYTEAFF. CDR3 DNA: TGTGCCAGCAGCTTAGAGACAGGGTACACTGAAGCTTTCTTT.

This clonotype was detected ten times or more. This chain links TRBV29-1 with TRBJ2-3, with D perhaps matching TRBD2 (5 bases). The CDR3 contains 13 residues. V lost 4 bases and J lost 7, with 15 bases in between. Germline CDR1 and CDR2: SQVTM and ANQGSEA. The CDR3 region has the DNA TGCAGCGTTGGGAGAGGGAGTGGATATACGCAGTATTTT. Translating it yields CSVGRGSGYTQYF.

This clonotype showed up just a few times. V is TRBV7-2 and J is TRBJ2-2; 9 bases match TRBD2. In germline, CDR1 is SGHTA, CDR2 FQGNSA. The CDR3 sequence is 16 residues long. J was trimmed by 4 bases and V by 3 bases; bases with no gene match: 6. The CDR3 DNA follows: TGTGCCAGCAGCTTGATGGGCGGGAGGGGCACCGGGGAGCTGTTTTTT. Residues: CASSLMGGRGTGELFF.

CDR3 in amino acids: CASSSRVDNEQFF. CDR3 coding DNA: TGCGCCAGCAGCTCAAGAGTAGACAATGAGCAGTTCTTC. The chain carries TRBV5-1 and TRBJ2-1; D gene ambiguous. The CDR3 loop spans 13 amino acids. CDR1 is SGHRS, CDR2 YFSETQ, per germline. Trimming took 3 bases from V and 5 from J, leaving 9 bases between them.

This clonotype was detected ten times or more. V is TRBV27 and J is TRBJ1-2; D not certain. With 6 bases removed from V and 2 bases from J, the gap between germline ends came to 13 bases. Germline assignment: CDR1 MNHEY and CDR2 SMNVEV (reference sequence). The CDR3 has 14 amino acids. The CDR3 reads CASSRLDGNYGYTF. In nucleotides, the CDR3 is TGTGCCAGCAGCCGCCTGGACGGCAACTATGGCTACACCTTC.

In its sample, this clonotype was seen many times. The chain couples TRBV19 to TRBJ2-1; a possible D gene is TRBD1 (7 bases). Germline CDR1 LNHDA, CDR2 SQIVND (reference sequence). Between the trimmed V and J ends, which lost 6 bases and 5 bases, there was a span of 14 bases. This CDR3 region has 14 residues. The CDR3 bases are TGTGCCAGTAGACTCAGGGGGGCGGACAATGAGCAGTTCTTC. Amino acid sequence: CASRLRGADNEQFF.

This clonotype was counted between two and nine times. This chain links TRBV6-1 with TRBJ1-1, with a weak D call TRBD1 (5 bases). V lost 6 bases and J 4 bases, leaving 15 bases between the germline ends. The CDR3 consists of 14 residues. Germline V CDR1 and CDR2: MNHNS, SASEGT. The CDR3 reads CASSPTPGGTEAFF. CDR3 DNA sequence: TGTGCCAGCAGCCCTACACCTGGGGGCACTGAAGCTTTCTTT.

This clonotype was found many times. The CDR3: CASSGTGYTEAFF. The CDR3 nucleotides are TGTGCCAGCAGTGGTACAGGGTACACTGAAGCTTTCTTT. The chain employs TRBV2 and TRBJ1-1, with D tentatively TRBD1 (6 bases). CDR1 is SNHLY, CDR2 FYNNEI, per germline. CDR3 length: 13 residues. V was shortened by 4 bases and J by 3 bases, with 9 bases between the two germline ends.

This clonotype was found many times. This rearrangement joins TRBV2 to TRBJ2-7; D ambiguous. The CDR3 length is 14 residues. The germline gives CDR1 SNHLY, CDR2 FYNNEI. V gave up 2 bases and J gave up 5 bases, with 13 bases separating them. The CDR3 is CASSEPGFEDEQYV. CDR3 DNA: TGTGCCAGCAGTGAACCCGGTTTTGAGGACGAGCAGTACGTC.

This clonotype was seen at least ten times. The gene calls are TRBV30 and TRBJ1-5; a possible D gene is TRBD1 (5 bases). V lost 4 bases and J 1 base, leaving 11 bases between the germline ends. Germline CDR1 GTSNPN, CDR2 SVGIG (reference sequence). CDR3 size: 14 residues. Here the CDR3 reads CAWTGAGSNQPQHF. The CDR3 bases are TGTGCCTGGACCGGGGCTGGAAGCAATCAGCCCCAGCATTTT.

This clonotype was seen a handful of times. The gene calls are TRBV6-1 and TRBJ1-3; no definite D call. Germline loops: CDR1 MNHNS, CDR2 SASEGT. The V gene lost 5 bases and the J gene lost 0 bases, with 11 bases spanning the gap. This CDR3 comprises 15 residues. CDR3 region: CASSPGQISGNTIYF. The CDR3 nucleotides are TGTGCCAGCAGTCCCGGTCAGATCTCTGGAAACACCATATATTTT.

The V gene is TRBV7-9, the J gene TRBJ1-2; D is undetermined. CDR1 is SEHNR and CDR2 is FQNEAQ in the germline V gene (reference sequence). The CDR3 extends over 15 amino acids. V was clipped by 5 bases and J by 0 bases, with 13 bases between them. The CDR3 nucleotides are TGTGCCAGCAGCCCTGTCCAGTCAGCTAACTATGGCTACACCTTC. This gives the protein CASSPVQSANYGYTF. Complete variable domain (other parts from reference TRBV7-9 and TRBJ1-2): DTGVSQNPRHKITKRGQNVTFRCDPISEHNRLYWYRQTLGQGPEFLTYFQNEAQLEKSRLLSDRFSAERPKGSFSTLEIQRTEQGDSAMYLCASSPVQSANYGYTFGSGTRLTVV.

This clonotype has at least ten counts. This chain connects TRBV28 to TRBJ2-3; perhaps D is TRBD1 or TRBD2 (6 bases each). The germline gives CDR1 MDHEN, CDR2 SYDVKM. The CDR3 is made up of 14 amino acids. The V end was cut by 6 bases, the J end by 5 bases, with 15 bases between. CDR3 sequence reads: CASSQGGIGDTQYF. The CDR3 DNA reads TGTGCCAGCAGCCAAGGGGGGATTGGAGATACGCAGTATTTT.

This clonotype was detected ten times or more. This chain uses TRBV12-3 or TRBV12-4 with TRBJ2-7; D not certain. This CDR3 spans 12 amino acids. Trimming removed 7 bases at V and 3 bases at J, with 10 bases between. CDR3 sequence: CASTTGRYEQYF. CDR3 nucleotide sequence: TGTGCCAGCACCACTGGCCGCTACGAGCAGTACTTC.

The chain joins TRBV20-1 to TRBJ2-7; no reliable D call. With 1 base removed from V and 2 bases from J, the gap between germline ends came to 0 bases. This CDR3 comprises 10 residues. In germline, CDR1 is DFQATT, CDR2 SNEGSKA (reference sequence). In DNA form, the CDR3 reads TGCAGTGCTAGAGCCTACGAGCAGTACGTC. Protein sequence: CSARAYEQYV.

Details on this clonotype: A much larger clone lies one base from this, so it may be a read error. V and J are TRBV5-1 and TRBJ2-7; D gene ambiguous. The germline gives CDR1 SGHRS, CDR2 YFSETQ. V lost 5 bases and J 0 bases, leaving 15 bases between the germline ends. The CDR3 is 15 amino acids. In DNA form, the CDR3 reads TGCGCCAGCAGACCCGGCGGTGGGTCCTCCTACGAGCAGTACTTC. The encoded protein is CASRPGGGSSYEQYF.

This clonotype was seen a few times. The rearrangement joins TRBV29-1 to TRBJ1-2; no firm D call. Germline lookup yields CDR1 SQVTM and CDR2 ANQGSEA. Deletions cut 5 bases from V and 8 bases from J, with 15 bases between. The CDR3 totals 12 residues. CDR3 bases: TGCAGCGTTCCCGGGCCCACGGAGGGCTACACCTTC. It encodes CSVPGPTEGYTF.

This clonotype was seen ten or more times. The chain carries TRBV30 and TRBJ1-1; D is unresolved. The CDR3 runs to 13 residues. V was shortened by 1 base and J by 4 bases, with 10 bases between the two germline ends. Germline V gives CDR1 GTSNPN, CDR2 SVGIG (reference sequence). The CDR3 spells CAWSEPWGTEAFF. The CDR3 coding sequence is TGTGCCTGGAGTGAACCGTGGGGCACTGAAGCTTTCTTT.

The chain couples TRBV13 to TRBJ2-2; TRBD2 might be the D (6 bases). V dropped 4 bases and J dropped 3 bases, with 21 bases sitting between them. Germline V gives CDR1 PRHDT, CDR2 FYEKMQ (reference sequence). There are 18 residues in the CDR3. In nucleotides, the CDR3 is TGTGCCAGCAGCTCCTATACTTGGGACTTATCCTACACCGGGGAGCTGTTTTTT. As protein: CASSSYTWDLSYTGELFF.

This clonotype has a handful of counts. V and J are TRBV13 and TRBJ2-5; a possible D gene is TRBD2 (5 bases). CDR1 and CDR2 from the germline V gene are PRHDT and FYEKMQ (reference sequence). CDR3 length: 14 amino acids. Deletions cut 4 bases from V and 4 bases from J, with 13 bases between. The CDR3 coding sequence is TGTGCCAGCAGCTCCCCGTTTGAGGGAGAGACCCAGTACTTC. Amino acids: CASSSPFEGETQYF.

At least ten counts were recorded for this clonotype. The chain combines TRBV15 with TRBJ2-1; maybe TRBD2 (6 bases). CDR1 LNHNV and CDR2 YYDKDF come from the germline V gene (reference sequence). The CDR3 is 18 amino acids. Trimming took off 0 bases at V and 0 bases at J, with 15 bases between the two ends. CDR3 loop: CATSRDLVGTLSYNEQFF. The CDR3 DNA is TGTGCCACCAGCAGAGATCTAGTCGGGACTCTCTCCTACAATGAGCAGTTCTTC. The entire variable domain, with the rest obtained from reference TRBV15 and TRBJ2-1, is as follows: DAMVIQNPRYQVTQFGKPVTLSCSQTLNHNVMYWYQQKSSQAPKLLFHYYDKDFNNEADTPDNFQSRRPNTSFCFLDIRSPGLGDTAMYLCATSRDLVGTLSYNEQFFGPGTRLTVL.

This clonotype was detected ten times or more. The chain recombines TRBV6-5 with TRBJ1-5, with 9 positions matching TRBD1. Germline V gives CDR1 MNHEY, CDR2 SVGAGI. V lost 2 bases, J lost 4 bases, and 3 bases stayed unmatched. This CDR3 comprises 15 residues. The CDR3 bases are TGTGCCAGCAGTTACGGGACAGGGTTTAATCAGCCCCAGCATTTT. Protein product: CASSYGTGFNQPQHF.

This clonotype was counted at least ten times. The chain has TRBV28 and TRBJ1-5; 7 nucleotides line up with TRBD1. From germline, CDR1 is MDHEN and CDR2 SYDVKM. The length of the CDR3 is 15 residues. The V segment lost 8 bases and the J segment 5 bases; nucleotides outside the gene matches: 12. The CDR3 protein is CASGIQGITDQPQHF. CDR3 bases: TGTGCCAGCGGAATACAGGGGATTACGGATCAGCCCCAGCATTTT.

This clonotype was seen repeatedly, ten times or more. The rearrangement links TRBV11-1 to TRBJ2-7; D may be TRBD1 or TRBD2 (6 bases each). V lost 5 bases and J lost 4, with 12 bases in between. This CDR3 contains 13 residues. Germline-derived CDR1 and CDR2 are SGHAT and FQDESV (reference sequence). The CDR3 loop is CASSTGTGYEQYV. The CDR3 DNA follows: TGTGCCAGCAGCACAGGGACTGGGTACGAGCAGTACGTC.

This clonotype was seen repeatedly, ten times or more. This sequence joins TRBV12-3 or TRBV12-4 and TRBJ1-1; 8 bases are shared with TRBD1. The ends lost 3 bases at V and 10 bases at J; junction bases unmatched: 4. This CDR3 has 12 residues. The CDR3 DNA follows: TGTGCCAGCAGTTTGGACAGGGACGGAGCTTTCTTT. Amino acids: CASSLDRDGAFF.

This clonotype was counted at least ten times. This rearrangement joins TRBV29-1 to TRBJ2-3; 7 bases are shared with TRBD2. V was pared by 5 bases and J by 2 bases, with 10 bases of the junction left unmatched. Germline CDR1 reads SQVTM; CDR2 reads ANQGSEA. This CDR3 spans 15 amino acids. DNA for the CDR3: TGCAGCGTTATGGGAGAGCGGGGTTACACAGATACGCAGTATTTT. Protein product: CSVMGERGYTDTQYF.